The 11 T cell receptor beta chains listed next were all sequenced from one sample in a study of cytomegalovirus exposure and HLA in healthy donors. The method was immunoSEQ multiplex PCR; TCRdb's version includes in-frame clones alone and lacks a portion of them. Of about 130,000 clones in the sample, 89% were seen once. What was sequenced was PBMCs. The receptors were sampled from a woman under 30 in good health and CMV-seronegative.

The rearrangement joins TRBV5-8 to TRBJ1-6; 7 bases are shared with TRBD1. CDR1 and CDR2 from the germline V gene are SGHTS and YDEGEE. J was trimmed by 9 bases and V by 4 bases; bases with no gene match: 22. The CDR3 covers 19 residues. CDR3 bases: TGTGCCAGCAGCCCAGGGCGCGACAGGGAAGGTTTGGGGTTTTCACCCCTCCACTTT. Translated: CASSPGRDREGLGFSPLHF. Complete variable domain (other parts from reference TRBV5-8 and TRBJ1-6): EAGVTQSPTHLIKTRGQQATLRCSPISGHTSVYWYQQALGLGLQFLLWYDEGEERNRGNFPPRFSGRQFPNYSSELNVNALELEDSALYLCASSPGRDREGLGFSPLHFGNGTRLTVT.

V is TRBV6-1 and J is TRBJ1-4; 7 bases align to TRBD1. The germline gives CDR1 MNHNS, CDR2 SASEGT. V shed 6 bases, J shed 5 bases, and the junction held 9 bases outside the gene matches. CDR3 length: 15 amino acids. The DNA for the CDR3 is TGTGCCAGCAGCCCCGACAGGGTACCGAATGAAAAACTGTTTTTT. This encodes CASSPDRVPNEKLFF.

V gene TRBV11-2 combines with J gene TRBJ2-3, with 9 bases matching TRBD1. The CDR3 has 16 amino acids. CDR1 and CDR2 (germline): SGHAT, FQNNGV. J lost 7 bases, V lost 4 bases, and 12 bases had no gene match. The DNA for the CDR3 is TGTGCCAGCAGCTCCTACAGGGGGCCCGGGTCTAATACGCAGTATTTT. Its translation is CASSSYRGPGSNTQYF.

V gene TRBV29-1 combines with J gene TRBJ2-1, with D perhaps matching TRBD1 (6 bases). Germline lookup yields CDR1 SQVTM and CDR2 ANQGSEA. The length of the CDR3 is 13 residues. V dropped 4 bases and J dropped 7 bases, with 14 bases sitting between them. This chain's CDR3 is CSVGQGPINEQFF. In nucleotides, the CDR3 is TGCAGCGTTGGTCAGGGGCCGATTAATGAGCAGTTCTTC.

CDR3 residues: CASSEIQGTGHSYEQYF. The CDR3 nucleotides read TGTGCCAGCAGTGAAATCCAAGGCACAGGGCACTCCTACGAGCAGTACTTC. The V gene is TRBV25-1, the J gene TRBJ2-7, with D maybe TRBD1 (6 bases). Germline V CDR1 and CDR2: MGHDK, SYGVNS. V was clipped by 2 bases and J by 0 bases, with 17 bases between them. The CDR3 consists of 17 residues.

The CDR3 here is CASSLGPRVYGYTF. The DNA for the CDR3 is TGTGCCAGCAGCTTAGGCCCGAGGGTCTATGGCTACACCTTC. V and J are TRBV7-9 and TRBJ1-2; no clear D gene. Germline loops: CDR1 SEHNR, CDR2 FQNEAQ (reference sequence). V lost 1 base to trimming and J lost 4 bases, with 10 bases between them. This CDR3 spans 14 amino acids.

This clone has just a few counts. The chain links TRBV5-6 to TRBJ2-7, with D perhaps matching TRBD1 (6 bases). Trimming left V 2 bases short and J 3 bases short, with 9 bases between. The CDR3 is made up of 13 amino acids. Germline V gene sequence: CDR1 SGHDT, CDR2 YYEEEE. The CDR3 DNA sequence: TGTGCCAGCAGCTTCTCAGGGGTCTACGAGCAGTACTTC. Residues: CASSFSGVYEQYF.

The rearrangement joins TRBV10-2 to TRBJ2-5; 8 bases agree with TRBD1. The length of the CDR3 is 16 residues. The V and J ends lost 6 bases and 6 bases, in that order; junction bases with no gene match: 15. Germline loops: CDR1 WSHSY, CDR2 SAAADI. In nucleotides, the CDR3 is TGCGCCAGCAGGCCAGAGCAGGGACAGGCTGGGAAGACCCAGTACTTC. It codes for CASRPEQGQAGKTQYF.

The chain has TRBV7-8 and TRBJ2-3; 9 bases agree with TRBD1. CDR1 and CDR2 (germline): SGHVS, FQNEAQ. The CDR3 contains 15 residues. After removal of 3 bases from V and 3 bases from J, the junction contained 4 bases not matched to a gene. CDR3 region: CASSLRTGDTDTQYF. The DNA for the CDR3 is TGTGCCAGCAGCTTGAGGACAGGGGATACAGATACGCAGTATTTT.

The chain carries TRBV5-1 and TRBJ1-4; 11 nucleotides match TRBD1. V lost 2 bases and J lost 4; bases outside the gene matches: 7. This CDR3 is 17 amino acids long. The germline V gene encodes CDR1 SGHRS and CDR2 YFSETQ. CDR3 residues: CASSFNGQGAFNEKLFF. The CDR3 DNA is TGCGCCAGCAGCTTCAATGGACAGGGGGCTTTTAATGAAAAACTGTTTTTT.

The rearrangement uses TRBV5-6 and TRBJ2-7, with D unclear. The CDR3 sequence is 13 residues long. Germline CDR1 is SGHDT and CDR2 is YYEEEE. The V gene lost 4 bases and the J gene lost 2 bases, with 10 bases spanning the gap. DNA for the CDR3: TGTGCCAGCAGCGACGGGTTCCCCTACGAGCAGTACTTC. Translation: CASSDGFPYEQYF.